What follows are 23 T cell receptor beta chains derived from one specimen sequenced in a study of metastatic and nonmetastatic thyroid tumors. TCRdb reassembled clones from the PCR reads with MiXCR. The sample lists tens of thousands of clones, more than 9.5% occurring once. Nobody among the patients had been given any treatment before thyroid surgery. Material: blood. Source of these receptors: a female donor with papillary thyroid cancer or a benign thyroid nodule (not recorded which). Some clones in this sample may be carry-over from other donors' samples.

This clone appeared many times. The chain recombines TRBV5-1 with TRBJ1-4; no clear D. Trimming removed 4 bases at V and 3 bases at J, with 13 bases between. Germline V gene data show CDR1 as SGHRS and CDR2 as YFSETQ. CDR3 size: 15 residues. CDR3 nucleotide sequence: TGCGCCAGCAGCGTCTACAGAGGTCCTAATGAAAAACTGTTTTTT. Translating gives CASSVYRGPNEKLFF.

At least ten counts were recorded for this clone. V gene TRBV18 combines with J gene TRBJ2-2; D remains ambiguous. V was trimmed by 0 bases and J by 0 bases, leaving 5 bases between them. The CDR3 runs to 15 residues. Per the germline V gene, CDR1 is KGHSH and CDR2 is LQKENI. CDR3 nucleotides: TGTGCCAGCTCACCACCGACGACGAACACCGGGGAGCTGTTTTTT. This encodes CASSPPTTNTGELFF.

This clone was seen at least ten times. This chain uses TRBV7-9 with TRBJ1-3; 9 nucleotides align to TRBD1. Germline V gives CDR1 SEHNR, CDR2 FQNEAQ (reference sequence). CDR3 size: 15 residues. J gave up 3 bases and V 2 bases, and 2 bases lay outside the gene matches. The CDR3 nucleotides read TGTGCCAGCAGCTTAACAGGGGGCATTGGAAACACCATATATTTT. Encoded protein: CASSLTGGIGNTIYF. The full variable domain, with the rest looked up from reference TRBV7-9 and TRBJ1-3, is DTGVSQNPRHKITKRGQNVTFRCDPISEHNRLYWYRQTLGQGPEFLTYFQNEAQLEKSRLLSDRFSAERPKGSFSTLEIQRTEQGDSAMYLCASSLTGGIGNTIYFGEGSWLTVV.

The chain uses TRBV12-3 or TRBV12-4 and TRBJ2-2, with unresolved D. This CDR3 contains 12 residues. Trimming took 0 bases from V and 8 from J, leaving 4 bases between them. The CDR3 DNA sequence: TGTGCCAGCAGTTTAGCGTTTGGGGAGCTGTTTTTT. Its protein product is CASSLAFGELFF.

This clone was seen at least ten times. This sequence joins TRBV5-5 and TRBJ2-7; possibly TRBD1 or TRBD2 for D (5 bases each). This CDR3 region has 15 residues. Germline V gene data show CDR1 as SGHKS and CDR2 as YYEKEE (reference sequence). With 1 base removed from V and 1 base from J, the gap between germline ends came to 12 bases. CDR3 bases: TGTGCCAGCAGCTTGATCTTGGGGGAATCCTACGAGCAGTACTTC. It yields the protein CASSLILGESYEQYF.

This clone was counted ten times or more. The J gene is TRBJ1-6, the V gene TRBV6-1, with 8 bases lining up with TRBD1. Losses at the gene ends were 6 bases for V and 11 bases for J; bases not matched to a gene: 3. Germline CDR1 is MNHNS and CDR2 is SASEGT. This CDR3 comprises 12 residues. CDR3 DNA sequence: TGTGCCAGCAGACACAGGGGGGCACCCCTCCACTTT. Residues: CASRHRGAPLHF.

This clone was detected many times. The V gene is TRBV30, the J gene TRBJ1-1; unclear D gene. The CDR3 totals 13 residues. V was clipped by 3 bases and J by 0 bases, with 8 bases between them. Germline values: CDR1 GTSNPN, CDR2 SVGIG (reference sequence). The CDR3 DNA is TGTGCCTGGAGGATGACTCTGAACACTGAAGCTTTCTTT. It yields the protein CAWRMTLNTEAFF.

This clone was detected ten times or more. This sequence joins TRBV6-1 and TRBJ2-2; 11 nucleotides agree with TRBD1. The V segment lost 5 bases and the J segment 5 bases; nucleotides outside the gene matches: 4. Germline lookup yields CDR1 MNHNS and CDR2 SASEGT. This CDR3 is 15 amino acids long. For the CDR3, the DNA is TGTGCCAGCAGTTCTGGGACAGGGGGGACCGGGGAGCTGTTTTTT. Amino acids: CASSSGTGGTGELFF.

This clone was recorded many times. This rearrangement joins TRBV14 to TRBJ1-2; perhaps TRBD1 as D (6 bases). Germline-derived CDR1 and CDR2 are SGHDN and FVKESK. The CDR3 length is 15 residues. The V gene lost 2 bases and the J gene lost 3 bases, with 13 bases spanning the gap. The CDR3 sequence: CASSQFRGDYYGYTF. In nucleotides, the CDR3 is TGTGCCAGCAGCCAATTCAGGGGCGATTACTATGGCTACACCTTC.

This clone has at least ten counts. V gene TRBV29-1 combines with J gene TRBJ1-1; possible D gene TRBD1, 5 bases. The CDR3 runs 14 residues. Trimming took 6 bases from V and 4 from J, leaving 18 bases between them. Germline lookup yields CDR1 SQVTM and CDR2 ANQGSEA. For the CDR3, the DNA is TGCAGCGTCTCCATGGAAGTCGGGGGCACTGAAGCTTTCTTT. Translation: CSVSMEVGGTEAFF. Looking up the rest from reference TRBV29-1 and TRBJ1-1 gives the full variable domain: SAVISQKPSRDICQRGTSLTIQCQVDSQVTMMFWYRQQPGQSLTLIATANQGSEATYESGFVIDKFPISRPNLTFSTLTVSNMSPEDSSIYLCSVSMEVGGTEAFFGQGTRLTVV.

This clone was picked up many times. The identical CDR3 is also encoded by other nucleotide sequences in the sample. The chain combines TRBV9 with TRBJ2-1, with 10 bases identical to TRBD2. CDR3 length: 15 residues. V trimming: 2 bases; J trimming: 5 bases; junction bases outside the gene matches: 4. Germline CDR1 and CDR2: SGDLS and YYNGEE. As DNA, the CDR3 is TGTGCCAGCAGCGTCTCCGGGACTAGCGACAATGAGCAGTTCTTC. Protein sequence: CASSVSGTSDNEQFF.

This clone was recorded many times. The chain is built from TRBV6-2 or TRBV6-3 and TRBJ2-1; 7 bases are a match to TRBD1. The CDR3 has 14 amino acids. Germline assignment: CDR1 MNHEY and CDR2 SVGEGT. Trimming at V came to 7 bases and at J to 7 bases, leaving 10 bases not matched to a gene. In DNA form, the CDR3 reads TGTGCCAGCATGGGGGTAGGGACAGTGAATGAGCAGTTCTTC. It specifies CASMGVGTVNEQFF.

In its sample, this clone was seen many times. The chain links TRBV28 to TRBJ1-2, with D tentatively TRBD1 (5 bases). The CDR3 is made up of 15 amino acids. Germline V lookup: CDR1 MDHEN, CDR2 SYDVKM. V dropped 4 bases and J dropped 4 bases, with 16 bases sitting between them. The CDR3 bases are TGTGCCAGCAGTTCCGACCGGGACGGCCCCTATGGCTACACCTTC. Translated: CASSSDRDGPYGYTF.

Many counts were recorded for this clone. This sequence joins TRBV6-2 or TRBV6-3 and TRBJ2-1; D might be TRBD2 (5 bases). The CDR3 loop spans 15 amino acids. Germline-derived CDR1 and CDR2 are MNHEY and SVGEGT. Trimming took off 5 bases at V and 3 bases at J, with 14 bases between the two ends. Here the CDR3 reads CASSANEGDYNEQFF. Here the CDR3 DNA reads TGTGCCAGCAGTGCCAATGAGGGCGACTACAATGAGCAGTTCTTC.

In this sample, this clone turned up many times. The V gene is TRBV6-5, the J gene TRBJ2-1, with 9 bases aligning to TRBD2. Unmatched junction bases numbered 17, after V lost 5 bases and J lost 3 bases. Germline V gives CDR1 MNHEY, CDR2 SVGAGI. The CDR3 is 19 amino acids. The CDR3 coding sequence is TGTGCCAGCAGTCTCACCGTGTGGGGCGGGAGGGCATTCTACAATGAGCAGTTCTTC. Translation gives CASSLTVWGGRAFYNEQFF.

This clone showed up many times. This chain links TRBV18 with TRBJ1-1; the match to TRBD1 covers 10 bases. V dropped 4 bases and J dropped 4; count of bases not matched to a gene: 6. This CDR3 is 15 amino acids long. Germline V CDR1 and CDR2: KGHSH, LQKENI. The CDR3 DNA is TGTGCCAGCTCACTTGACAGGGGGCCGGGCACTGAAGCTTTCTTT. Protein: CASSLDRGPGTEAFF.

This clone was picked up many times. Other nucleotide sequences from this sample produce the same CDR3. The CDR3 loop is CASSRGLAGVGATDTQYF. The CDR3 region has the DNA TGTGCCAGCAGCCGAGGACTAGCGGGAGTGGGGGCCACAGATACGCAGTATTTT. V and J are TRBV4-2 and TRBJ2-3; 13 positions match TRBD2. The CDR3 runs to 18 residues. The J segment lost 2 bases and the V segment lost 4 bases, leaving 9 bases of the junction unmatched. Per germline, CDR1 LGHNA and CDR2 YNFKEQ.

This rearrangement joins TRBV7-8 to TRBJ1-2; the match to TRBD1 covers 12 bases. Germline trimming cut 5 bases from V and 6 bases from J; bases unmatched to any gene: 10. This CDR3 spans 16 amino acids. Germline V lookup: CDR1 SGHVS, CDR2 FQNEAQ. Here the CDR3 DNA reads TGTGCCAGCAGCGGGACAGGGGGCGCGCTCCAAAATGGCTACACCTTC. It codes for CASSGTGGALQNGYTF.

This clone was found many times. The chain uses TRBV3-1 and TRBJ2-7; no reliable D call. This CDR3 has 13 residues. CDR1 and CDR2 (germline): LGHDT, YNNKEL (reference sequence). V was pared by 1 base and J by 3 bases, with 7 bases between. The DNA for the CDR3 is TGTGCCAGCAGCCAAGTAGACGGCTACGAGCAGTACTTC. This sequence encodes CASSQVDGYEQYF.

There are many counts of this clone. The rearrangement links TRBV12-3 or TRBV12-4 to TRBJ2-5; TRBD1 or TRBD2 may be the D gene (6 bases each). The CDR3 is 15 amino acids. V was clipped by 6 bases and J by 1 base, with 15 bases between them. CDR3 coding DNA: TGTGCCAGCAGCCTAGGGGGAGGAGGCCAAGAGACCCAGTACTTC. Amino acid sequence: CASSLGGGGQETQYF.

Ten or more counts support this clone. This rearrangement joins TRBV7-3 to TRBJ1-2; D is unresolved. Looked up from germline, CDR1 is SGHTA and CDR2 is FQGTGA. The CDR3 has 13 residues. V lost 5 bases, J lost 8 bases, and 15 bases lay in between. The CDR3 DNA follows: TGTGCCAGCAGCGACGTACAAGGGAGAGGCTACACCTTC. Amino acids: CASSDVQGRGYTF.

The table lists this clone with a few counts. V and J are TRBV5-1 and TRBJ2-7; D remains unclear. CDR1 SGHRS and CDR2 YFSETQ come from the germline V gene. V was trimmed by 4 bases and J by 0 bases, leaving 5 bases between them. The CDR3 covers 12 residues. CDR3 in amino acids: CASSLPSYEQYF. CDR3 nucleotide sequence: TGCGCCAGCAGCCTCCCCTCCTACGAGCAGTACTTC.

The genes are TRBV10-1 and TRBJ2-6; tentatively, D is TRBD2 (5 bases). Trimming took off 4 bases at V and 2 bases at J, with 18 bases between the two ends. Germline CDR1 and CDR2: WNHNN and SYGVQD (reference sequence). The CDR3 totals 18 residues. The CDR3: CASSVVGSSRTGANVLTF. DNA for the CDR3: TGCGCCAGCAGTGTCGTTGGGAGTAGTAGAACTGGGGCCAACGTCCTGACTTTC.